The 25 T cell receptor beta chains below all came from one sample that was sequenced in a study of post-analysis software for immune sequencing data. Findings and caveats of the study: Patients carried several TRBV segments more frequently than controls did, and TRBV5-6, TRBV5-1 and TRBV20-1 were among them.

Antigen specificity for these receptors is unknown. Unique molecular identifiers had been added to the TCR beta cDNA libraries. TCRdb used MiXCR to reprocess the PCR reads, holding one entry per CDR3 protein. The sample holds 350,000 to 450,000 distinct CDR3 sequences; less than 40% are singletons and the top ten take about an eighth. Input material: blood. Receptor source: a girl under 18 with multiple sclerosis.

The gene calls are TRBV20-1 and TRBJ2-3; 8 bases are shared with TRBD2. The CDR3 is 15 amino acids. With 6 bases clipped from V and 6 bases from J, the junction kept 14 bases outside the gene matches. CDR1 and CDR2 (germline): DFQATT, SNEGSKA (reference sequence). DNA of the CDR3: TGCAGTGCCACACAACTAGCGGCGACGGGGGATACGCAGTATTTT. Translation: CSATQLAATGDTQYF.

This clonotype was seen a few times. V is TRBV6-2 or TRBV6-3 and J is TRBJ2-1; 12 bases are shared with TRBD2. There are 17 residues in the CDR3. Trimming cost V 2 bases and J 5 bases; bases outside gene matches: 7. Germline CDR1 reads MNHEY; CDR2 reads SVGEGT. CDR3 in DNA: TGTGCCAGCAGTTACCGACGGACTAGCGGGGCAAACAATGAGCAGTTCTTC. This sequence encodes CASSYRRTSGANNEQFF.

In this sample, this clonotype turned up a few times. This chain uses TRBV21-1 with TRBJ2-5. TRBV21-1 is a known pseudogene. This CDR3 contains 13 residues. The CDR3 reads CASSKAPFQTQYF. The CDR3 DNA sequence: TGTGCCAGCAGCAAAGCTCCCTTTCAGACCCAGTACTTC.

Comments on this clonotype: A single base separates this from a much larger clone, so it may be a read error. No conserved phenylalanine or tryptophan ends this CDR3, so it is likely a read error. In DNA, the CDR3 is TGCAGCGTTGAACGGCATAGCACAGATACGCAGTATCTT. Protein: CSVERHSTDTQYL. The V call is TRBV29-1, the J call TRBJ2-3; the D is unclear. V was trimmed by 2 bases and J by 0 bases, leaving 6 bases between them. CDR3 length: 13 amino acids. Germline V gene data show CDR1 as SQVTM and CDR2 as ANQGSEA.

V and J are TRBV14 and TRBJ1-1, with D maybe TRBD1 (5 bases). Trimming took off 4 bases at V and 8 bases at J, with 14 bases between the two ends. The length of the CDR3 is 13 residues. Germline-derived CDR1 and CDR2 are SGHDN and FVKESK. For the CDR3, the DNA is TGTGCCAGCAGCCGTTCGGGGACGACCGAAGCTTTCTTT. This translates into CASSRSGTTEAFF.

This clonotype was observed a handful of times. V and J are TRBV9 and TRBJ1-2, with D perhaps TRBD1 (6 bases). Germline V gene data show CDR1 as SGDLS and CDR2 as YYNGEE. The CDR3 consists of 15 residues. V lost 0 bases and J 4 bases, leaving 13 bases between the germline ends. CDR3 in DNA: TGTGCCAGCAGCGTAGGACAGGTGGGGAGCTATGGCTACACCTTC. Translation: CASSVGQVGSYGYTF. Variable domain in full (rest from reference TRBV9 and TRBJ1-2): DSGVTQTPKHLITATGQRVTLRCSPRSGDLSVYWYQQSLDQGLQFLIQYYNGEERAKGNILERFSAQQFPDLHSELNLSSLELGDSALYFCASSVGQVGSYGYTFGSGTRLTVV.

This clonotype was detected many times. The chain is built from TRBV7-9 and TRBJ1-2; 8 nucleotides agree with TRBD1. CDR1 and CDR2 (germline): SEHNR, FQNEAQ (reference sequence). CDR3 size: 12 residues. V trimming: 5 bases; J trimming: 4 bases; junction bases outside the gene matches: 0. The CDR3, as DNA: TGTGCCAGCAGCGACAGGGGCTATGGCTACACCTTC. Translation gives CASSDRGYGYTF.

The chain recombines TRBV10-3 with TRBJ2-7; D uncertain. CDR1 and CDR2 from the germline V gene are ENHRY and SYGVKD. V shed 3 bases and J shed 2 bases, with 17 bases lying between them. The CDR3 length is 16 residues. The CDR3 here is CAISDYLAGLTYEQYF. In DNA, the CDR3 is TGTGCCATCAGTGATTACCTGGCAGGCCTTACCTACGAGCAGTACTTC.

The J gene is TRBJ2-5, the V gene TRBV11-3; D may be TRBD2 (7 bases). The ends were cut back, 1 base at V and 4 bases at J, with 25 bases in the middle. The CDR3 spans 19 residues. Germline V gene data show CDR1 as SGHNT and CDR2 as YENEEA. This CDR3 reads CASSLVGGAASGDSETQYF. The CDR3 DNA follows: TGTGCCAGCAGCTTAGTAGGGGGGGCTGCTAGCGGTGACTCAGAGACCCAGTACTTC. Full variable domain (outside the CDR3, taken from reference TRBV11-3 and TRBJ2-5): EAGVVQSPRYKIIEKKQPVAFWCNPISGHNTLYWYLQNLGQGPELLIRYENEEAVDDSQLPKDRFSAERLKGVDSTLKIQPAELGDSAVYLCASSLVGGAASGDSETQYFGPGTRLLVL.

The rearrangement links TRBV7-9 to TRBJ2-5; TRBD2 is a possible D gene (7 bases). Germline CDR1 reads SEHNR; CDR2 reads FQNEAQ (reference sequence). This CDR3 contains 16 residues. Trimming pared 2 bases from V and 5 bases from J, leaving 18 bases between. The CDR3, as DNA: TGTGCCAGCAGCTTATCTATAGGGGGGGCGGAGGAGACCCAGTACTTC. This sequence encodes CASSLSIGGAEETQYF.

The chain carries TRBV7-9 and TRBJ1-6; the D is unclear. The CDR3 has 12 residues. Trimming took off 8 bases at V and 6 bases at J, with 8 bases between the two ends. The germline CDR1 and CDR2 sequences are SEHNR and FQNEAQ (reference sequence). CDR3 DNA: TGTGCCAGCGGAACGGGTAATTCACCCCTCCACTTT. Residues: CASGTGNSPLHF.

The V and J genes are TRBV4-3 and TRBJ2-3, with D perhaps being TRBD1 or TRBD2 (6 bases each). The length of the CDR3 is 18 residues. Per germline, CDR1 LGHNA and CDR2 YSLEER. Trimming cost V 0 bases and J 0 bases, with 16 bases left between them. CDR3 in amino acids: CASSQEQGTSLSTDTQYF. DNA for the CDR3: TGCGCCAGCAGCCAAGAACAGGGAACTAGCCTGAGCACAGATACGCAGTATTTT.

In its sample, this clonotype was seen a few times. The V call is TRBV12-3 or TRBV12-4, the J call TRBJ2-1; 10 bases line up with TRBD1. The trim removed 6 bases at V and 8 bases at J, leaving 13 bases unmatched. This CDR3 is 16 amino acids long. The DNA for the CDR3 is TGTGCCAGCAGCCTAGCGACAGGGGGCGCGTACCATGAGCAGTTCTTC. Translation: CASSLATGGAYHEQFF.

The chain has TRBV7-8 and TRBJ2-7, with 12 positions matching TRBD2. Trimming removed 5 bases from V and 9 bases from J; junction bases left unmatched: 8. The germline V gene encodes CDR1 SGHVS and CDR2 FQNEAQ. CDR3 length: 14 residues. In DNA, the CDR3 is TGTGCCAGCAGCCTTCAGACTAGCGGGGGCGGGCAGTACTTC. The encoded protein is CASSLQTSGGGQYF.

Of note for this clonotype: The junction departs from the called germline gene at one end, perhaps through a read error. This chain joins TRBV20-1 and TRBJ2-3; D remains ambiguous. The CDR3 covers 11 residues. The germline gives CDR1 DFQATT, CDR2 SNEGSKA (reference sequence). The CDR3 DNA follows: TGTAGTGCTGTTAGCCGGGATACGCAGTATTTT. As protein: CSAVSRDTQYF.

This sequence joins TRBV7-9 and TRBJ2-7; the match to TRBD2 covers 10 bases. The germline V gene has CDR1 SEHNR and CDR2 FQNEAQ (reference sequence). V was pared by 8 bases and J by 1 base, with 2 bases of the junction left unmatched. The CDR3 length is 13 residues. The CDR3 nucleotides read TGTGCCAGCGTTAGCGGGGGGTCCTACGAGCAGTACTTC. This sequence encodes CASVSGGSYEQYF.

This clonotype was picked up a small number of times. This chain joins TRBV18 and TRBJ1-5; 9 nucleotides agree with TRBD1. This CDR3 has 13 residues. The junction had 3 bases not matched to a gene; V was cut back by 5 bases and J by 7 bases. CDR1 is KGHSH and CDR2 is LQKENI in the germline V gene. The CDR3 DNA sequence: TGTGCCAGCTCAACAGGGGGCAGGCAGCCCCAGCATTTT. It encodes CASSTGGRQPQHF.

V usage is TRBV6-6 and J usage is TRBJ1-2; possible D gene TRBD1, 5 bases. The CDR3 loop spans 14 amino acids. The V end was cut by 6 bases, the J end by 3 bases, with 14 bases between. Germline CDR1 is MNHNY and CDR2 is SVGAGI (reference sequence). The CDR3 sequence: CASSPTAGYYGYTF. CDR3 DNA: TGTGCCAGCAGCCCCACCGCAGGGTACTATGGCTACACCTTC.

This chain uses TRBV28 with TRBJ2-7, with 8 bases that match TRBD1. The ends lost 2 bases at V and 5 bases at J; junction bases unmatched: 5. The V gene's germline CDR1 is MDHEN and CDR2 SYDVKM. The CDR3 consists of 14 residues. CDR3 bases: TGTGCCAGCAGTTTACAGGGGACAGGCGACGAGCAGTACTTC. This encodes CASSLQGTGDEQYF.

For this clonotype: One end of the junction fails to match germline, which may point to a read error. The rearrangement joins TRBV12-3 or TRBV12-4 to TRBJ1-5; D is unclear. The CDR3 is 13 residues long. The CDR3 here is CVSSFDFNQPQHF. Written as DNA, the CDR3 is TGTGTCAGCAGTTTCGATTTTAATCAGCCCCAGCATTTT.

This clonotype has a handful of counts. The chain combines TRBV20-1 with TRBJ2-7; TRBD1 might be the D (5 bases). Deletions cut 2 bases from V and 2 bases from J, with 7 bases between. Per germline, CDR1 DFQATT and CDR2 SNEGSKA (reference sequence). The CDR3 length is 12 residues. The CDR3 reads CSARTDTYEQYF. DNA for the CDR3: TGCAGTGCTAGAACGGACACCTACGAGCAGTACTTC.

This clonotype was seen a few times. The gene calls are TRBV7-3 and TRBJ2-3, with 9 bases lining up with TRBD2. This CDR3 is built from 15 residues. In germline, CDR1 is SGHTA, CDR2 FQGTGA. J lost 2 bases, V lost 3 bases, and 3 bases had no gene match. The CDR3 reads CASSFGGGDTDTQYF. The CDR3 DNA is TGTGCCAGCAGCTTTGGCGGGGGGGACACAGATACGCAGTATTTT.

This clonotype has a handful of counts. The chain combines TRBV7-3 with TRBJ2-7; the match to TRBD1 covers 7 bases. The trim removed 5 bases at V and 5 bases at J, leaving 6 bases unmatched. The V gene's germline CDR1 is SGHTA and CDR2 FQGTGA. This CDR3 has 13 residues. CDR3 sequence reads: CASSRADRDEQYF. The CDR3 DNA sequence: TGTGCCAGCAGCCGAGCCGACAGGGACGAGCAGTACTTC.

This chain connects TRBV5-1 to TRBJ2-4, with a tentative D call TRBD1 (6 bases). The J call may be in error: the DNA end matches TRBJ2-5 better. Germline V gene lookup returns CDR1 SGHRS and CDR2 YFSETQ. There are 16 residues in the CDR3. The CDR3 here is CASSWTGTTVQETQYF. CDR3 DNA sequence: TGCGCCAGCAGCTGGACCGGGACAACAGTCCAAGAGACCCAGTACTTC.

The chain combines TRBV29-1 with TRBJ2-7; tentative D call: TRBD2 (6 bases). The CDR3 has 15 amino acids. CDR1 SQVTM and CDR2 ANQGSEA come from the germline V gene. V was shortened by 4 bases and J by 7 bases, with 23 bases between the two germline ends. This chain's CDR3 is CSVGTGSSGVWEQYF. DNA of the CDR3: TGCAGCGTTGGCACGGGATCCTCGGGGGTGTGGGAGCAGTACTTC.